This passage covers 27 T cell receptor beta chains from one sample sequenced in a study of blood T cell repertoires in COVID-19 (dated by TCRdb to 2019 to 2021). To prepare the library, the immunoSEQ multiplex PCR assay was applied. TCRdb limited this immuneACCESS table to in-frame rearrangements with V and J called. A share of clones is missing; checked studies link under half to unresolved V genes, and the rest is unexplained. The table for this sample lists some 350,000 clones; roughly 90% of them were counted only once. Together, the top ten hold about 6.7% of the sample. Sequenced material: peripheral blood. Receptor source: a woman in her seventies with COVID-19, enrolled during active disease.

CDR3 DNA: TGTGCCACCAGTGTGGCGGGGCCTAACAATGAGCAGTTCTTC. It is translated as CATSVAGPNNEQFF. The V call is TRBV24-1, the J call TRBJ2-1; TRBD2 might be the D (6 bases). CDR3 length: 14 residues. CDR1 is KGHDR and CDR2 is SFDVKD in the germline V gene. V lost 5 bases to trimming and J lost 5 bases, with 12 bases between them.

The chain carries TRBV6-1 and TRBJ1-2; 9 bases line up with TRBD1. The CDR3 is 14 amino acids. V lost 2 bases and J lost 6; bases outside the gene matches: 4. CDR1 is MNHNS and CDR2 is SASEGT in the germline V gene. CDR3 nucleotide sequence: TGTGCCAGCAGTGAAAGACAGGGGGGTGATGGCTACACCTTC. Its translation: CASSERQGGDGYTF.

A single count supports this clone. V is TRBV27 and J is TRBJ1-2, with a tentative D call TRBD1 (6 bases). The CDR3 has 13 amino acids. Trimming removed 8 bases at V and 4 bases at J, with 14 bases between. CDR1 and CDR2 from the germline V gene are MNHEY and SMNVEV (reference sequence). CDR3 residues: CASAGQYPYGYTF. The CDR3 nucleotides are TGTGCCAGCGCAGGACAGTACCCCTATGGCTACACCTTC.

The J gene is TRBJ1-2, the V gene TRBV21-1; no DNA check was done on the table's D call, TRBD1. TRBV21-1 is classified as a pseudogene. The CDR3 sequence is 19 residues long. The CDR3 loop reads CASSKAFKPGQIPLYGYTF. DNA for the CDR3: TGTGCCAGCAGCAAAGCGTTCAAACCGGGACAGATTCCACTCTATGGCTACACCTTC.

This rearrangement joins TRBV10-1 to TRBJ1-5, with TRBD1 as a possible D gene (6 bases). Germline V gene data show CDR1 as WNHNN and CDR2 as SYGVQD (reference sequence). CDR3 size: 13 residues. Trimming left V 2 bases short and J 6 bases short, with 8 bases between. The DNA of the CDR3 is TGCGCCAGCAGTGAGGGGGGCGGTCAGCCCCAGCATTTT. Translating gives CASSEGGGQPQHF.

The V gene is TRBV27, the J gene TRBJ2-7; 7 nucleotides line up with TRBD2. Germline assignment: CDR1 MNHEY and CDR2 SMNVEV (reference sequence). The CDR3 spans 13 residues. Germline trimming cut 6 bases from V and 1 base from J; bases unmatched to any gene: 3. CDR3 loop: CASRGGGSYEQYF. The CDR3 DNA follows: TGTGCCAGCAGGGGCGGGGGATCCTACGAGCAGTACTTC.

This chain connects TRBV11-1 to TRBJ2-1; 7 bases agree with TRBD2. Trimming removed 2 bases from V and 9 bases from J; junction bases left unmatched: 10. The germline gives CDR1 SGHAT, CDR2 FQDESV (reference sequence). The CDR3 length is 15 residues. CDR3 DNA sequence: TGTGCCAGCAGCTTAATAAGGAGTTCGGGGGGTGAGCAGTTCTTC. Its protein product is CASSLIRSSGGEQFF.

The rearrangement links TRBV18 to TRBJ1-2, with D possibly matching TRBD1 (6 bases). CDR3 length: 14 residues. V lost 3 bases, J lost 5 bases, and 13 bases lay in between. Germline V CDR1 and CDR2: KGHSH, LQKENI. Written as DNA, the CDR3 is TGTGCCAGCTCACCTTTGGACAGCCTTTATGGCTACACCTTC. Protein: CASSPLDSLYGYTF.

The CDR3 DNA follows: TGTGCCAGCAGTGAAGATCGTAGCGGGGGGAACGAGCAGTACTTC. It yields the protein CASSEDRSGGNEQYF. The chain combines TRBV2 with TRBJ2-7, with 10 bases that match TRBD2. CDR1 is SNHLY and CDR2 is FYNNEI in the germline V gene. The CDR3 covers 15 residues. V shed 1 base, J shed 5 bases, and the junction held 5 bases outside the gene matches.

The CDR3 reads CASSQGGTSGYQETQYF. The CDR3 nucleotides read TGTGCCAGCAGCCAGGGGGGGACTAGCGGCTACCAAGAGACCCAGTACTTC. This chain joins TRBV4-2 and TRBJ2-5, with 11 bases identical to TRBD2. Germline V gene data show CDR1 as LGHNA and CDR2 as YNFKEQ. The CDR3 loop spans 17 amino acids. V lost 3 bases, J lost 0 bases, and 6 bases stayed unmatched.

CDR3 nucleotides: TGTGCCAGCAGTGAGGAGAGGGAATTTAGCGAGCAGTACTTC. Translation: CASSEEREFSEQYF. V usage is TRBV6-1 and J usage is TRBJ2-7; TRBD2 is a possible D gene (5 bases). The CDR3 is 14 residues long. Trimming took 3 bases from V and 6 from J, leaving 15 bases between them. Germline V gene lookup returns CDR1 MNHNS and CDR2 SASEGT.

The V call is TRBV19, the J call TRBJ2-3; D is uncertain. CDR3 length: 11 residues. Trimming stripped 5 bases from V and 6 bases from J, with 6 bases between. CDR1 and CDR2 from the germline V gene are LNHDA and SQIVND (reference sequence). The CDR3 DNA reads as TGTGCCAGTAGTGGCTTCGATACGCAGTATTTT. Translating it yields CASSGFDTQYF. The full variable domain, its missing parts supplied by reference TRBV19 and TRBJ2-3, is DGGITQSPKYLFRKEGQNVTLSCEQNLNHDAMYWYRQDPGQGLRLIYYSQIVNDFQKGDIAEGYSVSREKKESFPLTVTSAQKNPTAFYLCASSGFDTQYFGPGTRLTVL.

The chain has TRBV28 and TRBJ1-2; 7 bases match TRBD1. The V segment lost 3 bases and the J segment 7 bases; nucleotides outside the gene matches: 2. The V gene's germline CDR1 is MDHEN and CDR2 SYDVKM. This CDR3 comprises 12 residues. The CDR3 DNA is TGTGCCAGCAGTTTGGGGACAGTTGGCTACACCTTC. Amino acid sequence: CASSLGTVGYTF.

CDR3 amino acids: CASSLGSGGEQFF. In DNA, the CDR3 is TGTGCCAGCAGCTTGGGATCGGGGGGCGAGCAGTTCTTC. J is TRBJ2-1 and V is TRBV5-6, with TRBD2 as a possible D gene (7 bases). CDR1 and CDR2 (germline): SGHDT, YYEEEE. The CDR3 contains 13 residues. The V gene lost 0 bases and the J gene lost 10 bases, with 11 bases spanning the gap.

The chain couples TRBV24-1 to TRBJ2-5, with D perhaps matching TRBD1 (8 bases). V was pared by 4 bases and J by 7 bases, with 21 bases between. CDR1 is KGHDR, CDR2 SFDVKD, per germline. The CDR3 runs to 16 residues. The CDR3 loop is CATSDPIQGGFGTQYF. DNA for the CDR3: TGTGCCACCAGTGACCCTATACAGGGGGGGTTTGGGACCCAGTACTTC.

The chain carries TRBV6-5 and TRBJ1-4; no firm D call. The CDR3 is 15 amino acids. Germline CDR1 is MNHEY and CDR2 is SVGAGI. V was pared by 0 bases and J by 5 bases, with 10 bases between. The CDR3 is CASSYSVSGNEKLFF. The CDR3, as DNA: TGTGCCAGCAGTTACTCGGTTAGCGGAAATGAAAAACTGTTTTTT.

This clone was observed a single time. The genes are TRBV6-6 and TRBJ1-4; 9 nucleotides line up with TRBD1. Germline-derived CDR1 and CDR2 are MNHNY and SVGAGI (reference sequence). The CDR3 sequence is 15 residues long. V gave up 3 bases and J gave up 6 bases; unmatched junction bases: 5. CDR3 in DNA: TGTGCCAGCAGTTATATCTGGGACAGGGATGAAAAACTGTTTTTT. Protein: CASSYIWDRDEKLFF.

The V gene is TRBV2, the J gene TRBJ2-7, with D perhaps matching TRBD2 (6 bases). Trimming left V 7 bases short and J 3 bases short, with 10 bases between. The CDR3 runs to 12 residues. The germline V gene has CDR1 SNHLY and CDR2 FYNNEI. CDR3 coding DNA: TGTGCCAGCACGCGGAGGGACTACGAGCAGTACTTC. It translates to CASTRRDYEQYF.

Concerning this clone itself: The sample has other DNA sequences that encode this CDR3 too. This CDR3 reads CATSDNGRDGEKLFF. The CDR3 bases are TGTGCCACCAGTGACAATGGCAGGGATGGAGAAAAACTGTTTTTT. V is TRBV24-1 and J is TRBJ1-4; perhaps TRBD1 as D (5 bases). Germline values: CDR1 KGHDR, CDR2 SFDVKD. The length of the CDR3 is 15 residues. Trimming left V 4 bases short and J 8 bases short, with 16 bases between.

This clone was seen a single time. Other DNA sequences in this specimen translate into the identical CDR3. The V call is TRBV7-2, the J call TRBJ2-7; TRBD2 might be the D (5 bases). Germline V gene data show CDR1 as SGHTA and CDR2 as FQGNSA. This CDR3 contains 15 residues. Trimming left V 1 base short and J 4 bases short, with 14 bases between. CDR3 nucleotides: TGTGCCAGCAGCTTAGTTTCAAGCGGAGGATACGAGCAGTACTTC. It codes for CASSLVSSGGYEQYF.

This clone has a handful of counts. The genes are TRBV20-1 and TRBJ1-4; D unresolved. Per the germline V gene, CDR1 is DFQATT and CDR2 is SNEGSKA (reference sequence). The germline V and J ends were trimmed by 2 bases and 4 bases, with 2 bases remaining between them. This CDR3 spans 11 amino acids. CDR3 sequence reads: CSARHNEKLFF. CDR3 DNA: TGCAGTGCTAGACATAATGAAAAACTGTTTTTT.

This chain uses TRBV7-2 with TRBJ2-1; D gene ambiguous. Deletions cut 4 bases from V and 9 bases from J, with 10 bases between. Germline loops: CDR1 SGHTA, CDR2 FQGNSA. CDR3 size: 12 residues. The CDR3: CASSSPPSEQFF. The CDR3 region has the DNA TGTGCCAGCAGCTCCCCCCCCTCTGAGCAGTTCTTC.

This clone is a singleton in its sample. The CDR3 spells CASSLFRGTLSGNTIYF. CDR3 coding DNA: TGTGCCAGCAGCTTATTCCGCGGGACCCTCTCTGGAAACACCATATATTTT. V is TRBV7-8 and J is TRBJ1-3, with D possibly being TRBD1 (5 bases). The CDR3 is 17 residues long. Germline V gene lookup returns CDR1 SGHVS and CDR2 FQNEAQ. V lost 2 bases, J lost 0 bases, and 14 bases lay in between.

The CDR3 spells CASGSPDREETQYF. CDR3 coding DNA: TGTGCTAGTGGTTCCCCGGACAGGGAAGAGACCCAGTACTTC. V gene TRBV12-5 combines with J gene TRBJ2-5; TRBD1 agrees at 8 bases. J gave up 3 bases and V 4 bases, and 4 bases lay outside the gene matches. This CDR3 region has 14 residues. Germline V gene sequence: CDR1 LGHNT, CDR2 FRNRAP.

The chain joins TRBV28 to TRBJ2-7; D is uncertain. This CDR3 comprises 14 residues. The V end lost 3 bases, the J end lost 3 bases, and 12 bases lay between the germline ends. Per germline, CDR1 MDHEN and CDR2 SYDVKM. DNA of the CDR3: TGTGCCAGCAGTTTGGTCCAGGAAGTCTACGAGCAGTACTTC. It yields the protein CASSLVQEVYEQYF.

The J gene is TRBJ1-6, the V gene TRBV6-5, with D unclear. The CDR3 spans 15 residues. V lost 7 bases and J 7 bases, leaving 17 bases between the germline ends. Germline V gives CDR1 MNHEY, CDR2 SVGAGI. CDR3 nucleotide sequence: TGTGCCAGCACCCCCAGTGACGAGCGGAATTCACCCCTCCACTTT. This gives the protein CASTPSDERNSPLHF.

J is TRBJ2-7 and V is TRBV14; 8 bases line up with TRBD1. Germline CDR1 is SGHDN and CDR2 is FVKESK. The CDR3 contains 14 residues. V trimming: 2 bases; J trimming: 6 bases; junction bases outside the gene matches: 6. The CDR3, as DNA: TGTGCCAGCAGCCAAAAGGACAGGGCCCTCGAGCAGTACTTC. This translates into CASSQKDRALEQYF.